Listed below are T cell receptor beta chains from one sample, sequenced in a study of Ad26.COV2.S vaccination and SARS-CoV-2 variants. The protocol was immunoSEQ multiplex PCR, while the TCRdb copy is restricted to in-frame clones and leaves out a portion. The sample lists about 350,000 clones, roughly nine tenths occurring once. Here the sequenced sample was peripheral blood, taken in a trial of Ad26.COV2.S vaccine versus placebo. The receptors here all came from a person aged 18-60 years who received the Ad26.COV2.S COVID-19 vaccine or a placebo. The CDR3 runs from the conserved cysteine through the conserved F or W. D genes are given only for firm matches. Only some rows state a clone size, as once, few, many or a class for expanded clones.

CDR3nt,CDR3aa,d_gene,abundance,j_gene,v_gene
TGTGCCAGCAGCGTGGATCCGGGCGGACAGACTGGAAACACCATATATTTT,CASSVDPGGQTGNTIYF,NA,few,TRBJ1-3,TRBV9
TGTGCCAGCAGCAAACCCGGGACAGTAGGTAGGACTGAAGCTTTCTTT,CASSKPGTVGRTEAFF,TRBD1,NA,TRBJ1-1,TRBV7-2
TGCAGTGCCAGGGGGCTCTACGAGCAGTACTTC,CSARGLYEQYF,TRBD1,NA,TRBJ2-7,TRBV20-1
TGTGCCAGCAGCCAGTCGTCCTCCTATGGCTACACCTTC,CASSQSSSYGYTF,NA,NA,TRBJ1-2,TRBV7-2
TGTGCCAGTAGTCCATTCGGGGGGAAAGTTGAAGCTTTCTTT,CASSPFGGKVEAFF,NA,NA,TRBJ1-1,TRBV19
TGTGCCAGCAGCTTAAGGGCGGGACTAGGAGGGGAAGAGCAGTTCTTC,CASSLRAGLGGEEQFF,TRBD2,NA,TRBJ2-1,TRBV11-2
TGTGCCAGCAACTTAGGGGCTGGGGCCAACGTCCTGACTTTC,CASNLGAGANVLTF,NA,NA,TRBJ2-6,TRBV7-6
TGTGCCAGCAGTTCGACAGGTTACGAGCAGTACTTC,CASSSTGYEQYF,NA,NA,TRBJ2-7,TRBV27
TGTGCCAGCAGTTGGGGACGGGGGGAAAAACTGTTTTTT,CASSWGRGEKLFF,NA,NA,TRBJ1-4,TRBV25-1
TGTGCCAGCAGCTTAATCAGAGGGGTCCAAGAGACCCAGTACTTC,CASSLIRGVQETQYF,NA,NA,TRBJ2-5,TRBV7-2
TGTGCCAGCAGCGTAGCTTCCCACTATGGCTACACCTTC,CASSVASHYGYTF,NA,NA,TRBJ1-2,TRBV9
TGCGCCAGCAGCCAAGGCCGTACAGGGATTTTAGATGCTTTCTTT,CASSQGRTGILDAFF,NA,NA,TRBJ1-1,TRBV4-3
TGTGCCAGCAGCCAAGATGGGTCTAGTCAAGAGACCCAGTACTTC,CASSQDGSSQETQYF,NA,NA,TRBJ2-5,TRBV14
TGTGCCAGCAGCCTGACTAGTTACAATGAGCAGTTCTTC,CASSLTSYNEQFF,NA,NA,TRBJ2-1,TRBV2
TGTGCCAGCAGTGAGAGCCGGGCCTGGGGTGAAAAACTGTTTTTT,CASSESRAWGEKLFF,NA,NA,TRBJ1-4,TRBV6-1
TGCGCCAGCAGCGTGGGACAGGCCGAGCAGTACTTC,CASSVGQAEQYF,TRBD1,NA,TRBJ2-7,TRBV5-1
TGTGCCAGCTCACCACGAAGCCCCCATGGCTACACCTTC,CASSPRSPHGYTF,NA,NA,TRBJ1-2,TRBV18
TGTGCCAGTAATCCCCAGGCTAATTCACCCCTCCACTTT,CASNPQANSPLHF,NA,NA,TRBJ1-6,TRBV19
TGTGCCAGCAGTTCCCGACAGGGACCTAATGAAAAACTGTTTTTT,CASSSRQGPNEKLFF,TRBD1,NA,TRBJ1-4,TRBV6-6
TGTGCCAGCAGTTTAGGCCAGAATCAGCCCCAGCATTTT,CASSLGQNQPQHF,NA,once,TRBJ1-5,TRBV12-3/TRBV12-4
TGTGCCAGCAGCTTAGCTGGGGGGACACACCACAGGGAAGCTTTCTTT,CASSLAGGTHHREAFF,NA,NA,TRBJ1-1,TRBV7-8
TGTGCCATCAGTGCTAGGGCGGGAGGACCCGGGGAGCTGTTTTTT,CAISARAGGPGELFF,TRBD2,NA,TRBJ2-2,TRBV10-3
TGTGCCAGCAGCCGCGGGAGGTCGGCGAATTCACCCCTCCACTTT,CASSRGRSANSPLHF,NA,once,TRBJ1-6,TRBV11-3
TGTGCCAGCAGCCCTCGGACTAGCGGGGGTGCTAGCACAGATACGCAGTATTTT,CASSPRTSGGASTDTQYF,TRBD2,NA,TRBJ2-3,TRBV9
TGTGCCAGTAGTATGGGACTTCCGGGACAACGAGTTGAGCAGTTCTTC,CASSMGLPGQRVEQFF,NA,NA,TRBJ2-1,TRBV19
TGTGCCAGCAGCTTAAACCCGATGGACTTTAGCTCCTACGAGCAGTACTTC,CASSLNPMDFSSYEQYF,NA,NA,TRBJ2-7,TRBV7-3
TGTGCCAGCACGAGGCAAAACACCGGGGAGCTGTTTTTT,CASTRQNTGELFF,NA,once,TRBJ2-2,TRBV7-3